This T cell receptor (beta chain) was captured in a study of CD4 T cells in relation to SARS-CoV-2 and coronaviruses. Study context: After 10 days of antigen culture, PBMC TCR beta CDR3s were sequenced.

About this clone itself: The target antigen is unknown.

Whole-study findings and limits: Crossreactivity was assessed only for spike protein, not other viral proteins. In about 65% of donors, memory CD4+ clonotypes crossrecognized SARS-CoV-2 and at least one common cold coronavirus spike.

Profiling relied on immunoSEQ multiplex PCR, and the TCRdb table lists in-frame clones only, not all of them. Counted here are tens of thousands of clones, 75% to 85% occurring once; the ten biggest clones make up approximately 15%. Unmatched junction bases numbered 6, after V lost 3 bases and J lost 3 bases. In germline, CDR1 is KGHDR, CDR2 SFDVKD. This CDR3 region has 15 residues. CD4+ T cells from unexposed donors were obtained before the COVID-19 pandemic (2011-2018). The cells were cultured for 10 days before CD4+ T cells were isolated. As cell numbers allowed, unexposed-donor CD4+ T cells faced SARS-CoV-2 S/N and four cold-coronavirus spikes.

Material for sequencing was CD4+ T cells from PBMCs, cultured in vitro. The clonotype originates from a human donor in good health. This chain links TRBV24-1 with TRBJ2-5; 7 nucleotides line up with TRBD1. The CDR3 DNA reads as TGTGCCACCAGTGATCTTGGGACAGCAAAAGAGACCCAGTACTTC. It translates to CATSDLGTAKETQYF.